The 30 T cell receptor beta chains below come from one sample, sequenced in a study of blood T cells in healthy people across ages. Alongside a J-beta primer mix, a sample-barcoded 5' primer served in a second PCR lasting roughly 7 to 12 cycles. Each CDR3 protein is one row after TCRdb ran MiXCR on the 5' RACE reads. The repertoire includes more than 550,000 distinct CDR3 sequences, approximately 21% of them detected once, and 20% to 25% sits in the top ten. Source material: blood. The receptors come from a man in his sixties or seventies in good health.

The chain links TRBV24-1 to TRBJ2-1, with 8 bases identical to TRBD1. Per the germline V gene, CDR1 is KGHDR and CDR2 is SFDVKD. CDR3 length: 15 residues. With V trimmed by 6 bases and J by 2 bases, 5 bases remained unmatched. The CDR3 nucleotides read TGTGCCACCAGTTCGGACAGGGTGGCCTACAATGAGCAGTTCTTC. Residues: CATSSDRVAYNEQFF.

This clonotype was found a few times. The chain joins TRBV12-3 or TRBV12-4 to TRBJ1-4; 8 bases map to TRBD1. This CDR3 contains 16 residues. Trimming at V came to 5 bases and at J to 2 bases, leaving 7 bases not matched to a gene. In DNA, the CDR3 is TGTGCCAGCAGTCGCGACAGGGGAGAGACTAATGAAAAACTGTTTTTT. Residues: CASSRDRGETNEKLFF.

In this sample, this clonotype turned up many times. The chain uses TRBV13 and TRBJ2-6; no clear D. This CDR3 region has 15 residues. V was shortened by 2 bases and J by 0 bases, with 5 bases between the two germline ends. Germline CDR1 PRHDT, CDR2 FYEKMQ (reference sequence). Here the CDR3 reads CASSLRDSGANVLTF. Written as DNA, the CDR3 is TGTGCCAGCAGCTTAAGAGACTCTGGGGCCAACGTCCTGACTTTC.

For the CDR3, the DNA is TGTGCCAGCAGTCCCGGCGGGTCGGACTATGGCTACACCTTC. Translation: CASSPGGSDYGYTF. The chain has TRBV12-3 or TRBV12-4 and TRBJ1-2; D ambiguous. Trimming cost V 5 bases and J 3 bases, with 13 bases left between them. The CDR3 extends over 14 amino acids.

The chain carries TRBV5-1 and TRBJ2-5; maybe TRBD2 (5 bases). Trimming left V 4 bases short and J 3 bases short, with 13 bases between. The CDR3 is 14 residues long. Per germline, CDR1 SGHRS and CDR2 YFSETQ. The CDR3 sequence is CASSVGAAKETQYF. CDR3 coding DNA: TGCGCCAGCAGCGTTGGAGCGGCTAAAGAGACCCAGTACTTC. The variable domain in full, with the rest retrieved from reference TRBV5-1 and TRBJ2-5, is KAGVTQTPRYLIKTRGQQVTLSCSPISGHRSVSWYQQTPGQGLQFLFEYFSETQRNKGNFPGRFSGRQFSNSRSEMNVSTLELGDSALYLCASSVGAAKETQYFGPGTRLLVL.

This clonotype was recorded at least ten times. The V and J genes are TRBV12-3 or TRBV12-4 and TRBJ2-1, with D uncertain. V was clipped by 7 bases and J by 10 bases, with 11 bases between them. The CDR3 is 11 amino acids. The CDR3: CASTHAGEQFF. DNA for the CDR3: TGTGCCAGCACCCATGCCGGGGAGCAGTTCTTC.

V gene TRBV29-1 combines with J gene TRBJ1-1; D gene unclear. The CDR3 has 16 residues. CDR1 and CDR2 from the germline V gene are SQVTM and ANQGSEA. Between the trimmed V and J ends, which lost 5 bases and 6 bases, there was a span of 25 bases. The CDR3 nucleotides read TGCAGCGTTCGAGGAAGAGGGCCAAAACTTGCCGCTGAAGCTTTCTTT. This gives the protein CSVRGRGPKLAAEAFF.

This clonotype was observed at least ten times. This chain links TRBV29-1 with TRBJ2-3; 7 bases align to TRBD2. Germline loops: CDR1 SQVTM, CDR2 ANQGSEA. There are 13 residues in the CDR3. The V and J ends lost 2 bases and 4 bases, in that order; junction bases with no gene match: 3. The CDR3 region has the DNA TGCAGCGTTGAATCCAGCGGGGCAGATACGCAGTATTTT. Amino acid sequence: CSVESSGADTQYF.

This clonotype appeared a few times. V usage is TRBV29-1 and J usage is TRBJ2-5; 9 bases agree with TRBD1. Germline loops: CDR1 SQVTM, CDR2 ANQGSEA. Trimming at V came to 5 bases and at J to 2 bases, leaving 9 bases not matched to a gene. The CDR3 has 15 residues. CDR3 DNA: TGCAGCGTTCACCCGACAGGGGGAGGACAAGAGACCCAGTACTTC. This translates into CSVHPTGGGQETQYF. Supplemented by reference TRBV29-1 and TRBJ2-5, the full variable domain reads SAVISQKPSRDICQRGTSLTIQCQVDSQVTMMFWYRQQPGQSLTLIATANQGSEATYESGFVIDKFPISRPNLTFSTLTVSNMSPEDSSIYLCSVHPTGGGQETQYFGPGTRLLVL.

This clonotype was recorded a few times. This sequence joins TRBV12-3 or TRBV12-4 and TRBJ1-5; 7 nucleotides match TRBD1. The CDR3 totals 12 residues. V was clipped by 5 bases and J by 7 bases; unmatched bases: 2. The CDR3: CASSRGQQPQHF. The CDR3 DNA follows: TGTGCCAGCAGTAGGGGGCAACAGCCCCAGCATTTT.

The chain employs TRBV29-1 and TRBJ2-2; unclear D gene. Between the trimmed V and J ends, which lost 4 bases and 0 bases, there was a span of 9 bases. Germline V gene lookup returns CDR1 SQVTM and CDR2 ANQGSEA. The CDR3 runs to 14 residues. The CDR3 reads CSVGAAANTGELFF. In DNA, the CDR3 is TGCAGCGTTGGGGCGGCCGCGAACACCGGGGAGCTGTTTTTT.

This chain connects TRBV2 to TRBJ1-1; D unclear. CDR3 size: 14 residues. CDR1 SNHLY and CDR2 FYNNEI come from the germline V gene. Trimming left V 7 bases short and J 1 base short, with 13 bases between. This CDR3 reads CASKSRIGNTEAFF. The CDR3 DNA sequence: TGTGCCAGCAAGAGCAGAATAGGGAACACTGAAGCTTTCTTT.

This clonotype was counted between two and nine times. The rearrangement uses TRBV27 and TRBJ1-2; no clear D. Germline V gene sequence: CDR1 MNHEY, CDR2 SMNVEV (reference sequence). The CDR3 runs to 14 residues. Trimming took off 4 bases at V and 0 bases at J, with 9 bases between the two ends. CDR3 in amino acids: CASSSGPSNYGYTF. The CDR3 DNA reads TGTGCCAGCAGTTCTGGACCCTCTAACTATGGCTACACCTTC.

The sample holds a few counts of this clonotype. The CDR3 reads CASLQGASSDSPLHF. CDR3 nucleotide sequence: TGTGCCAGCCTTCAAGGGGCGTCGTCGGATTCACCCCTCCACTTT. This chain uses TRBV14 with TRBJ1-6; D may be TRBD1 (5 bases). Germline CDR1 reads SGHDN; CDR2 reads FVKESK. Trimming removed 8 bases from V and 8 bases from J, with 19 bases in between. The CDR3 runs to 15 residues.

A single count supports this clonotype. The chain employs TRBV20-1 and TRBJ2-5; 8 bases fit TRBD1. Germline V gives CDR1 DFQATT, CDR2 SNEGSKA (reference sequence). This CDR3 contains 14 residues. In DNA, the CDR3 is TGCAGAGCCGCTGGACAGGGATCTGGGGAGACCCAGTACTTC. It encodes CRAAGQGSGETQYF.

V gene TRBV10-3 combines with J gene TRBJ2-3; 10 nucleotides agree with TRBD1. The CDR3 extends over 14 amino acids. V was clipped by 8 bases and J by 7 bases; unmatched bases: 9. Germline V gene sequence: CDR1 ENHRY, CDR2 SYGVKD. CDR3 residues: CAIGTGEGVHTQYF. For the CDR3, the DNA is TGTGCCATCGGGACAGGGGAGGGGGTTCATACGCAGTATTTT.

The rearrangement uses TRBV7-2 and TRBJ2-7; D uncertain. The CDR3 length is 11 residues. V lost 2 bases and J 10 bases, leaving 9 bases between the germline ends. Germline V CDR1 and CDR2: SGHTA, FQGNSA. The CDR3 DNA sequence: TGTGCCAGCAGCTTATATATGTCCCAGTACTTC. As protein: CASSLYMSQYF. Variable domain in full (rest from reference TRBV7-2 and TRBJ2-7): GAGVSQSPSNKVTEKGKDVELRCDPISGHTALYWYRQSLGQGLEFLIYFQGNSAPDKSGLPSDRFSAERTGGSVSTLTIQRTQQEDSAVYLCASSLYMSQYFGPGTRLTVT.

This clonotype was counted ten times or more. The chain combines TRBV5-1 with TRBJ2-3; 10 nucleotides line up with TRBD2. This CDR3 spans 15 amino acids. Germline CDR1 SGHRS, CDR2 YFSETQ. The V gene end was trimmed by 4 bases and the J gene end by 4 bases; junction bases not matched to a gene: 6. CDR3 bases: TGCGCCAGCAGCCCGGGACTAGCGACCGCAGATACGCAGTATTTT. This sequence encodes CASSPGLATADTQYF.

This clonotype has only a few counts. A junction boundary mismatches the germline segment, possibly from a read error. The chain employs TRBV6-6 and TRBJ2-2, with 8 positions matching TRBD1. CDR3 length: 15 residues. Looked up from germline, CDR1 is MNHNY and CDR2 is SVGAGI (reference sequence). CDR3 sequence: CASSYLQGATGELVF. The CDR3 DNA is TGTGCCAGCAGTTACCTGCAGGGGGCCACCGGGGAGCTGGTTTTT.

Points on this clonotype: The germline gene is not matched at one end of the junction; a read error may be the cause. The chain is built from TRBV12-3 or TRBV12-4 and TRBJ2-3, with no clear D. This CDR3 has 12 residues. CDR3 nucleotides: TGTGCCAGCAGTTTAACCACAGATACGCAGTGTTTT. It encodes CASSLTTDTQCF.

The rearrangement uses TRBV6-1 and TRBJ1-2; D remains ambiguous. The CDR3 length is 14 residues. The V and J ends lost 2 bases and 4 bases respectively, with 11 bases between them. From germline, CDR1 is MNHNS and CDR2 SASEGT. Written as DNA, the CDR3 is TGTGCCAGCAGTGAATCGGTGGGAAGCTATGGCTACACCTTC. This gives the protein CASSESVGSYGYTF.

This clonotype has only a few counts. This chain links TRBV4-3 with TRBJ2-5; 11 bases agree with TRBD1. Judging by the DNA end, TRBJ2-1 fits better; the J call may be wrong. Germline CDR1 and CDR2: LGHNA and YSLEER. The CDR3 has 16 residues. CDR3 amino acids: CASSQASGQGANEQFF. DNA of the CDR3: TGCGCCAGCAGCCAAGCGTCCGGACAGGGGGCGAATGAGCAGTTCTTC.

This chain links TRBV25-1 with TRBJ1-1; D is undetermined. The CDR3 is made up of 13 amino acids. The germline V and J ends were trimmed by 7 bases and 5 bases, with 14 bases remaining between them. The germline gives CDR1 MGHDK, CDR2 SYGVNS. The CDR3 region has the DNA TGTGCCAGCACTCCCCTACGTGGGACTGAAGCTTTCTTT. Translating gives CASTPLRGTEAFF. Full variable domain (remainder filled in from reference TRBV25-1 and TRBJ1-1): EADIYQTPRYLVIGTGKKITLECSQTMGHDKMYWYQQDPGMELHLIHYSYGVNSTEKGDLSSESTVSRIRTEHFPLTLESARPSHTSQYLCASTPLRGTEAFFGQGTRLTVV.

The CDR3 nucleotides are TGTGCCAGCTCACCAATGACTAGCGGGAGCACAGATACGCAGTATTTT. This sequence encodes CASSPMTSGSTDTQYF. The gene calls are TRBV18 and TRBJ2-3, with 10 nucleotides matching TRBD2. CDR1 is KGHSH, CDR2 LQKENI, per germline. The CDR3 spans 16 residues. V shed 2 bases, J shed 0 bases, and the junction held 2 bases outside the gene matches.

This clonotype has only a few counts. This chain uses TRBV7-6 with TRBJ2-3; a possible D gene is TRBD2 (6 bases). Per germline, CDR1 SGHVS and CDR2 FNYEAQ. CDR3 length: 15 amino acids. The V end lost 5 bases, the J end lost 4 bases, and 16 bases lay between the germline ends. CDR3 residues: CASSPTNRLADTQYF. CDR3 DNA sequence: TGTGCCAGCAGCCCCACTAACAGACTAGCAGATACGCAGTATTTT.

V usage is TRBV20-1 and J usage is TRBJ2-7; 9 nucleotides match TRBD2. CDR1 and CDR2 from the germline V gene are DFQATT and SNEGSKA (reference sequence). CDR3 size: 16 residues. V was pared by 1 base and J by 3 bases, with 10 bases of the junction left unmatched. CDR3 in DNA: TGCAGTGCTAGAGCGGTGGATAGCGGGGGCTTCTACGAGCAGTACTTC. Its translation is CSARAVDSGGFYEQYF.

This clonotype was found many times. In DNA form, the CDR3 reads TGTGCCAGCAGCCAAGATCGGGGAGGGTTTGAGCAGTTCTTC. This translates into CASSQDRGGFEQFF. The chain couples TRBV4-2 to TRBJ2-1; 7 bases agree with TRBD2. Germline CDR1 LGHNA, CDR2 YNFKEQ. CDR3 length equals 14 residues. After removal of 0 bases from V and 9 bases from J, the junction contained 5 bases not matched to a gene.

This clonotype was picked up a small number of times. The chain combines TRBV3-1 with TRBJ2-5, with TRBD2 matching over 12 bases. The J call is doubtful: the DNA matches TRBJ2-1 better. CDR1 and CDR2 (germline): LGHDT, YNNKEL (reference sequence). The CDR3 covers 21 residues. CDR3 in DNA: TGTGCCAGCAGTATTTTCGGGATCTCCCACCGACTAGCGGGAGATGGAGATGAGCAGTTCTTC. This encodes CASSIFGISHRLAGDGDEQFF.

This clonotype came up a few times. This chain links TRBV20-1 with TRBJ1-3, with D perhaps matching TRBD1 (6 bases). This CDR3 is 16 amino acids long. Germline V gene data show CDR1 as DFQATT and CDR2 as SNEGSKA (reference sequence). V shed 0 bases and J shed 2 bases, with 14 bases lying between them. CDR3 DNA: TGCAGTGCTAGAGATTTCGGGACATCCCCTGGAAACACCATATATTTT. Protein sequence: CSARDFGTSPGNTIYF.

There are a few counts of this clonotype. This chain joins TRBV5-1 and TRBJ1-1, with D perhaps matching TRBD1 (5 bases). CDR3 length equals 15 residues. CDR1 SGHRS and CDR2 YFSETQ come from the germline V gene. V was cut by 0 bases and J by 3 bases, with 12 bases left in between. CDR3 bases: TGCGCCAGCAGCTTGGATCGGGGGTCGGACACTGAAGCTTTCTTT. Protein product: CASSLDRGSDTEAFF.